This record covers a single TCR beta chain. Its antigen is undetermined. The PCR employed 60 Vbeta primers together with 13 Jbeta primers. Clones were sequenced by immunoSEQ multiplex PCR, and TCRdb holds only the in-frame ones, with some missing. This table holds some 100,000 clones, around 76% found once. These data belong to a study of cytomegalovirus exposure and HLA in healthy donors. Notes on the study in general: Generally TCR sequences proved uncommon, though certain public TCRs appeared in numerous donors. In a later analysis, specific HLA alleles were associated with over 15,000 TCR beta sequences at a 0.05 false discovery rate. Reportedly, a later analysis found an Asian-associated ancestry cluster had fewer N-insertions than the roughly 700-donor mean. A later analysis found common viral pathogens apparently linked to several of the most significant clusters.

V lost 5 bases to trimming and J lost 6 bases; unmatched junction nucleotides: 8. Germline CDR1 is MNHNS and CDR2 is SASEGT. The CDR3 totals 14 residues. The chain has TRBV6-1 and TRBJ2-3, with 7 bases matching TRBD2. The sequence was collected from a woman between 45 and 65 years old in good health and CMV-seropositive. Sequences were obtained from PBMCs. Here the CDR3 DNA reads TGTGCCAGCAGTAGGGAGGGGCGAGGGGATACGCAGTATTTT. It specifies CASSREGRGDTQYF.